This T cell receptor (beta chain) was obtained from a study of OX40 agonist ivuxolimab in advanced cancers. Some clones are missing from TCRdb's copy, which holds only in-frame ones; the method was immunoSEQ multiplex PCR. The data show about 98,000 clones, with 70% to 90% seen just once and 0.82% held by the top ten. The germline V gene has CDR1 MDHEN and CDR2 SYDVKM. V shed 3 bases, J shed 2 bases, and the junction held 3 bases outside the gene matches. The CDR3 is made up of 16 amino acids. General study points: Average numbers of expanded clones were greater in CD8+ T cells than in CD4+. Circulating CD4+ and CD8+ T cells showed clonal expansion by week 6 at 0.1 to 3.0 mg/kg.

With baseline, cycle 4 day 1, and cycle 7 day 1 as timepoints, blood was sampled. As concerns this clone: As yet, its antigen is unknown.

The source was CD4+ or CD8+ T cells sorted from blood, collected in a trial of the OX40 agonist ivuxolimab. This receptor was identified in an adult with an advanced solid tumor such as melanoma, head and neck, liver or kidney cancer. The rearrangement joins TRBV28 to TRBJ1-3, with 11 nucleotides matching TRBD1. The CDR3 nucleotides read TGTGCCAGCAGTTTTGGGACAGGGGGTCCTGGAAACACCATATATTTT. This gives the protein CASSFGTGGPGNTIYF.